This T cell receptor beta chain was recorded in a study of T cell changes during pregnancy in multiple sclerosis. The CDR3 has 17 amino acids. CDR1 and CDR2 (germline): MDHEN, SYDVKM. With 5 bases clipped from V and 2 bases from J, the junction kept 9 bases outside the gene matches. Here immunoSEQ multiplex PCR was the method, and the copy in TCRdb shows in-frame clones only, minus some. The sample shows about 100,000 clones, almost 95% of them seen only once. This chain joins TRBV28 and TRBJ2-1; 10 bases are shared with TRBD2. This sample comprised peripheral blood, obtained in the first trimester of pregnancy. This TCR came from a female donor with multiple sclerosis, enrolled in a pregnancy study. CDR3 protein: CASSTTLAGVTYNEQFF. The CDR3 DNA sequence: TGTGCCAGCAGTACCACTCTAGCGGGAGTTACCTACAATGAGCAGTTCTTC.